This note documents a single TCR beta chain sequence. Its cognate antigen is unknown. The data were taken from a study of PD-1 blockade in classical Hodgkin lymphoma. Whole-study results and caveats: Relapsed/refractory patients reportedly had lower baseline diversity than newly diagnosed patients. Individuals initiating nivolumab under 1 year after ASCT were excluded. CD4+ TCR diversity, unlike CD8+, climbed significantly by C4D1.

Time point of the sample: cycle 4 day 1 (C4D1), after 5 to 7 weeks of nivolumab. Every single patient, without exception, relapsed after autologous stem cell transplantation, and brentuximab vedotin exposure varied. This table comes from immunoSEQ multiplex PCR, and its TCRdb copy is limited to in-frame clones, with some not included. The sample contains approximately 52,000 clones, around nine tenths of which appear only once. V was trimmed by 4 bases and J by 0 bases, leaving 13 bases between them. The CDR3 runs to 15 residues. The germline V gene has CDR1 SGHNT and CDR2 YYREEE (reference sequence).

Source: peripheral blood mononuclear cells (PBMCs), taken before the fourth cycle of nivolumab. The receptor comes from a human donor with classical Hodgkin lymphoma. The chain is built from TRBV5-4 and TRBJ1-1; no firm D call. CDR3 sequence reads: CASSLSHGVNTEAFF. The CDR3 coding sequence is TGTGCCAGCAGCCTTAGCCATGGGGTGAACACTGAAGCTTTCTTT.